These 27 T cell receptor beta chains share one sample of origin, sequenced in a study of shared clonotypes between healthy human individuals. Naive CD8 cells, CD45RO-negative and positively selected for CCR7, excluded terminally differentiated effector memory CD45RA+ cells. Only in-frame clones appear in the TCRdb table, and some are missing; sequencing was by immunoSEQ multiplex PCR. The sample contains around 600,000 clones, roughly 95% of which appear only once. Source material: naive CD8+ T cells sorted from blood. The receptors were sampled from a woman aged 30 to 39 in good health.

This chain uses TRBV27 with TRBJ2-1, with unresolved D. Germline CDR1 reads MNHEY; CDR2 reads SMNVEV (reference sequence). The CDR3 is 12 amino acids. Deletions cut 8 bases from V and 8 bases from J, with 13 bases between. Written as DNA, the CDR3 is TGTGCCAGCGGGGAAGGGTTCGATGAGCAGTTCTTC. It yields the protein CASGEGFDEQFF.

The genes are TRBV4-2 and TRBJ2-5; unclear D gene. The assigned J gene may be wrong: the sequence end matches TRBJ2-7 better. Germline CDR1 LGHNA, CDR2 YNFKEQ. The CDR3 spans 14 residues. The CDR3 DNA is TGTGCCAGCAGCCAAGCCGAGGCCTCCTACGAGCAGTACTTC. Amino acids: CASSQAEASYEQYF.

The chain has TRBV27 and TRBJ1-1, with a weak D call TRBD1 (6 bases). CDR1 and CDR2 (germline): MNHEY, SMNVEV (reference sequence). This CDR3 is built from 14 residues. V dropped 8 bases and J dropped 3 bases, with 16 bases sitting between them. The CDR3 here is CASRSGGGYTEAFF. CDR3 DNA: TGTGCCAGCCGCTCTGGGGGCGGTTACACTGAAGCTTTCTTT.

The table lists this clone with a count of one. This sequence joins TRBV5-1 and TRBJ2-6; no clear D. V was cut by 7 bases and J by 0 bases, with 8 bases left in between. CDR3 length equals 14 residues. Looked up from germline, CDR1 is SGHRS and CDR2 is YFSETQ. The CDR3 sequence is CASGLISGANVLTF. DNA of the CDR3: TGCGCCAGCGGTCTGATCTCTGGGGCCAACGTCCTGACTTTC.

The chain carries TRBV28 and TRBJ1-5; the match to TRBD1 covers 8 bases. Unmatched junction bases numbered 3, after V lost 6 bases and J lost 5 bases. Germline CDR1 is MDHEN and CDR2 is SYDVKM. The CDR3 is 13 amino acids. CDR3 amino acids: CASRPQGDQPQHF. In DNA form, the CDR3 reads TGTGCCAGCAGACCACAGGGGGATCAGCCCCAGCATTTT.

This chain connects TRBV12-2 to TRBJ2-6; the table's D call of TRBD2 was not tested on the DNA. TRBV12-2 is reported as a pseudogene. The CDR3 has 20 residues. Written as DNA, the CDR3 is TGTGCAAGTCGCCCCCAGCTATTCGCGGGGGGGGTAAATGGGGCCAACGTCCTGACTTTC. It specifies CASRPQLFAGGVNGANVLTF.

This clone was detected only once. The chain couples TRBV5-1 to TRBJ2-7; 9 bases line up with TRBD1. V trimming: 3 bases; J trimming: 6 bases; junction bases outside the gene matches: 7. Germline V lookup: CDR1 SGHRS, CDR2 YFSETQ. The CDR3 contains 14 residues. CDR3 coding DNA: TGCGCCAGCAGCTCGCCGGGACAGGGCCCCGAGCAGTACTTC. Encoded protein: CASSSPGQGPEQYF.

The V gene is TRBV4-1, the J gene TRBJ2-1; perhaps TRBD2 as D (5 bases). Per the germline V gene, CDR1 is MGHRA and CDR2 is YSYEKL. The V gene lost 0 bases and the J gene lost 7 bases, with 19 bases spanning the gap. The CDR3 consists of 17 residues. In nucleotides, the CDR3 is TGCGCCAGCAGCCAAGAAATGAGGGCTAGCTCCGTAAATGAGCAGTTCTTC. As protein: CASSQEMRASSVNEQFF.

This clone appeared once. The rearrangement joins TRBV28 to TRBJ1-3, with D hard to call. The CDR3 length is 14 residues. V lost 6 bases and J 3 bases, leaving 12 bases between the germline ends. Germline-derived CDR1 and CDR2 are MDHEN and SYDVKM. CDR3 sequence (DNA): TGTGCCAGCAGCGAGGTATCCTTTGGAAACACCATATATTTT. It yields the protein CASSEVSFGNTIYF.

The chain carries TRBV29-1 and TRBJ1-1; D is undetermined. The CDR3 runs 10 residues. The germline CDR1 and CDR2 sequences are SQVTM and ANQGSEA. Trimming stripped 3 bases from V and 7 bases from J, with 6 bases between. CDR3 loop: CSVDGVEAFF. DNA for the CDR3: TGCAGCGTTGATGGTGTTGAAGCTTTCTTT.

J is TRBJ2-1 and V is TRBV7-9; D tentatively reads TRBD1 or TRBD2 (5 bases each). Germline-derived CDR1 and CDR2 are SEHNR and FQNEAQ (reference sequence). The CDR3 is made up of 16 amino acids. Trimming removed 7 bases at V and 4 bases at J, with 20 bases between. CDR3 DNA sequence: TGTGCCAGCATCCCAAGAGGGGTAGCTGAGTACAATGAGCAGTTCTTC. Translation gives CASIPRGVAEYNEQFF.

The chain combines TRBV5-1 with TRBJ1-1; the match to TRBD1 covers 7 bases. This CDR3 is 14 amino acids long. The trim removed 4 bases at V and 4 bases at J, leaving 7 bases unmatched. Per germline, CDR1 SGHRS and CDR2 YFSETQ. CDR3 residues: CASSVDGTATEAFF. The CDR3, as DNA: TGCGCCAGCAGCGTAGACGGGACAGCCACTGAAGCTTTCTTT.

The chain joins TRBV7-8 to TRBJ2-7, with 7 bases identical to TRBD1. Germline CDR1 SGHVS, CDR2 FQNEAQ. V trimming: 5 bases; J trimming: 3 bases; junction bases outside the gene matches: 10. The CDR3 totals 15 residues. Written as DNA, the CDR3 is TGTGCCAGCAGCCAGTGGACGGGACAGTACTACGAGCAGTACTTC. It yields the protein CASSQWTGQYYEQYF.

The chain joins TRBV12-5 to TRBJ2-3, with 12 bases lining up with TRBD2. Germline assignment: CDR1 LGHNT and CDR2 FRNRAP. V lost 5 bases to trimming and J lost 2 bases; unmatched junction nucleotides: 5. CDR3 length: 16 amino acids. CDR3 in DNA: TGTGCTAGTGGTACCGGACTAGCGGGGATCACAGATACGCAGTATTTT. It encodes CASGTGLAGITDTQYF. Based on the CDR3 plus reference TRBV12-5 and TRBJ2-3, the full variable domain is DARVTQTPRHKVTEMGQEVTMRCQPILGHNTVFWYRQTMMQGLELLAYFRNRAPLDDSGMPKDRFSAEMPDATLATLKIQPSEPRDSAVYFCASGTGLAGITDTQYFGPGTRLTVL.

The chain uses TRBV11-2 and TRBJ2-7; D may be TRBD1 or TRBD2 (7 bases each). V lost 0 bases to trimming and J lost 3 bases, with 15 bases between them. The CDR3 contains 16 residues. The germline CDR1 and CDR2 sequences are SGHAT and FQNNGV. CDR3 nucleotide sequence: TGTGCCAGCAGCTTAGAGCCCAGGGGGGGGGACTACGAGCAGTACTTC. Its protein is CASSLEPRGGDYEQYF.

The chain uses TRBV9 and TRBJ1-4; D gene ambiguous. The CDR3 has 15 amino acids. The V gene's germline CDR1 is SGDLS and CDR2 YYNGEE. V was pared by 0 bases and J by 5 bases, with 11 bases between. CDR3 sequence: CASSVVGRRNEKLFF. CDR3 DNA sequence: TGTGCCAGCAGCGTAGTAGGACGGAGAAATGAAAAACTGTTTTTT.

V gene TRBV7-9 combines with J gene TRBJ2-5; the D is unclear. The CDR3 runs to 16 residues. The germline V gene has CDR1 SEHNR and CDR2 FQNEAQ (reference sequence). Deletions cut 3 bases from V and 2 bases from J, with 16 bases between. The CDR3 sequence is CASSFPYSGLQETQYF. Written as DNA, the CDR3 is TGTGCCAGCAGCTTCCCCTACAGTGGCCTACAAGAGACCCAGTACTTC. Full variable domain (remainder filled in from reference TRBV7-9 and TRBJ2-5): DTGVSQNPRHKITKRGQNVTFRCDPISEHNRLYWYRQTLGQGPEFLTYFQNEAQLEKSRLLSDRFSAERPKGSFSTLEIQRTEQGDSAMYLCASSFPYSGLQETQYFGPGTRLLVL.

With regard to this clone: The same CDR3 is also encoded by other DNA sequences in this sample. The DNA for the CDR3 is TGTGCCAGCAGTACAGACAGTTACAATGAGCAGTTCTTC. It encodes CASSTDSYNEQFF. The chain combines TRBV27 with TRBJ2-1; a possible D gene is TRBD1 (5 bases). The germline V gene encodes CDR1 MNHEY and CDR2 SMNVEV (reference sequence). This CDR3 is 13 amino acids long. V was trimmed by 5 bases and J by 4 bases, leaving 9 bases between them.

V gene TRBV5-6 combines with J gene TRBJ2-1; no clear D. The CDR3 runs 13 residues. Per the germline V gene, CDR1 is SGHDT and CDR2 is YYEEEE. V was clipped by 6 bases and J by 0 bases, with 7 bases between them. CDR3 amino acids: CASNSFSYNEQFF. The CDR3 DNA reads TGTGCCAGCAATTCCTTCTCCTACAATGAGCAGTTCTTC.

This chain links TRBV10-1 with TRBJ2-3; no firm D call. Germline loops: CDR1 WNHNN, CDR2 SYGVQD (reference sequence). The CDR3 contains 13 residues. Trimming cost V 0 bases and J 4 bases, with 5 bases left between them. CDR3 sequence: CASSESPSDTQYF. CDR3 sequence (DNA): TGCGCCAGCAGTGAGTCGCCCTCAGATACGCAGTATTTT.

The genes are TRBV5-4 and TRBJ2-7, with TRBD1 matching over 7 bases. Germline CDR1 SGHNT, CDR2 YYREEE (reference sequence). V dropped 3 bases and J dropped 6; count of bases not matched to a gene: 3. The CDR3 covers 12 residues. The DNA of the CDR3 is TGTGCCAGCAGCTCCGACAGGGTCGAGCAGTACTTC. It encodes CASSSDRVEQYF.

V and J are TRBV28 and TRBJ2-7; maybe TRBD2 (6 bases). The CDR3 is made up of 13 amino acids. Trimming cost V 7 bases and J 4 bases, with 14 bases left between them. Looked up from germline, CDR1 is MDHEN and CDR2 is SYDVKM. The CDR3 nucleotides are TGTGCCAGCACAAACCTTGGGGGGTACGAGCAGTACTTC. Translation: CASTNLGGYEQYF.

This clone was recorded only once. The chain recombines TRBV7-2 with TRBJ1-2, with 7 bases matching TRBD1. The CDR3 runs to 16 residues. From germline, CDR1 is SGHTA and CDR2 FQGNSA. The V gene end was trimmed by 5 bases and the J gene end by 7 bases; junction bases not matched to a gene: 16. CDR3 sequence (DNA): TGTGCCAGCAGCCAACAAGCTATCGGACAGGCCAGTGGCTACACCTTC. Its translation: CASSQQAIGQASGYTF.

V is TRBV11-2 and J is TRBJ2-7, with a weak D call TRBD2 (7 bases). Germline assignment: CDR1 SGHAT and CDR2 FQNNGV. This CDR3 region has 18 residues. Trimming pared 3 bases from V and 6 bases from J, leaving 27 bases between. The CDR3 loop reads CASSFGGAGNQLLLEQYF. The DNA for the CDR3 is TGTGCCAGCAGCTTTGGGGGGGCAGGGAACCAACTCCTACTCGAGCAGTACTTC.

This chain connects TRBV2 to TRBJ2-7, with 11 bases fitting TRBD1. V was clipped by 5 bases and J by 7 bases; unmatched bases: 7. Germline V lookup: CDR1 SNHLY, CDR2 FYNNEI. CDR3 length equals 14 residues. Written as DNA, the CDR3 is TGTGCCAGCAGTCTGGACAGGGGGCAAGGGGAGCAGTACTTC. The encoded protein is CASSLDRGQGEQYF.

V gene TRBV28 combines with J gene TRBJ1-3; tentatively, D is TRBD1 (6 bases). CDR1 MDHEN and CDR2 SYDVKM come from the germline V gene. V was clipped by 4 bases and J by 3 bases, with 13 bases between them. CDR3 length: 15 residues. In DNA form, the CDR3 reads TGTGCCAGCAGTTCGATACAGGGTTTTGGAAACACCATATATTTT. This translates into CASSSIQGFGNTIYF.

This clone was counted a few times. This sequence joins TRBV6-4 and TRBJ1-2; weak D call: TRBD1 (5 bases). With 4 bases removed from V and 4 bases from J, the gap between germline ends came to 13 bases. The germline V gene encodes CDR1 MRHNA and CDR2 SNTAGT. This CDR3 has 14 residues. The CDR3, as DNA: TGTGCCAGCAGTGGCCTGACAGTTTCCTATGGCTACACCTTC. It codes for CASSGLTVSYGYTF.